A single sample gave rise to the 32 T cell receptor beta chains below, sequenced in a study of Tregs in tolerant kidney transplant recipients. Here immunoSEQ multiplex PCR was the method, and the copy in TCRdb shows in-frame clones only, minus some. The sample yields about 69,000 clones, approximately 88% seen once. Sequencing used CD4+ T cells from blood, obtained before the transplant. These TCRs come from a human donor who received a combined kidney and bone marrow transplant.

J is TRBJ1-2 and V is TRBV28; D remains unclear. CDR1 MDHEN and CDR2 SYDVKM come from the germline V gene. V lost 3 bases, J lost 8 bases, and 10 bases lay in between. The CDR3 runs to 12 residues. The CDR3 sequence is CASSFSIVGYTF. DNA of the CDR3: TGTGCCAGCAGTTTTAGTATAGTGGGCTACACCTTC.

This chain links TRBV9 with TRBJ2-7; 7 bases match TRBD2. Germline V gives CDR1 SGDLS, CDR2 YYNGEE. The CDR3 covers 15 residues. Trimming removed 0 bases from V and 2 bases from J; junction bases left unmatched: 5. The CDR3 sequence is CASSVESGTTYEQYF. CDR3 nucleotides: TGTGCCAGCAGCGTAGAGAGCGGGACGACCTACGAGCAGTACTTC.

CDR3 bases: TGCGCCAGCAGCCAAGAGGGGAGCGGGAGAAGATCCTACGAGCAGTACTTC. Its translation is CASSQEGSGRRSYEQYF. The chain employs TRBV4-1 and TRBJ2-7, with 8 bases matching TRBD2. This CDR3 contains 17 residues. CDR1 is MGHRA and CDR2 is YSYEKL in the germline V gene. With 0 bases clipped from V and 1 base from J, the junction kept 8 bases outside the gene matches.

CDR3 in amino acids: CASSLAGMRQNTEAFF. The CDR3 bases are TGCGCCAGCAGCTTGGCCGGCATGAGGCAGAACACTGAAGCTTTCTTT. The J gene is TRBJ1-1, the V gene TRBV5-1, with D unresolved. The CDR3 contains 16 residues. V gave up 0 bases and J gave up 1 base, with 13 bases separating them. Looked up from germline, CDR1 is SGHRS and CDR2 is YFSETQ.

V gene TRBV10-3 combines with J gene TRBJ2-7, with TRBD1 matching 10 bases. The CDR3 is 14 amino acids. V gave up 1 base and J gave up 4 bases; unmatched junction bases: 1. Germline V gives CDR1 ENHRY, CDR2 SYGVKD. The CDR3 bases are TGTGCCATCAGTGAGTTGGACAGGGGGTACGAGCAGTACTTC. It codes for CAISELDRGYEQYF.

The rearrangement uses TRBV29-1 and TRBJ2-7; 7 bases are a match to TRBD1. The V segment lost 6 bases and the J segment 2 bases; nucleotides outside the gene matches: 7. Germline loops: CDR1 SQVTM, CDR2 ANQGSEA. There are 13 residues in the CDR3. The chain's CDR3 is CSVPGQYTYEQYF. The DNA for the CDR3 is TGCAGCGTCCCGGGACAGTATACCTACGAGCAGTACTTC.

The table lists this clone with a count of one. The chain couples TRBV7-2 to TRBJ2-6, with 10 bases that match TRBD1. Losses at the gene ends were 5 bases for V and 2 bases for J; bases not matched to a gene: 3. This CDR3 is 16 amino acids long. In germline, CDR1 is SGHTA, CDR2 FQGNSA. The CDR3 nucleotides are TGTGCCAGCAGCGCGACAGGGGGCGCTGGGGCCAACGTCCTGACTTTC. Its protein is CASSATGGAGANVLTF.

The chain recombines TRBV5-6 with TRBJ2-2; D uncertain. CDR1 and CDR2 from the germline V gene are SGHDT and YYEEEE. There are 12 residues in the CDR3. V lost 0 bases and J 6 bases, leaving 3 bases between the germline ends. The DNA of the CDR3 is TGTGCCAGCAGCTTGGACTCCGGGGAGCTGTTTTTT. Its translation: CASSLDSGELFF.

The gene calls are TRBV12-5 and TRBJ2-2, with 7 nucleotides matching TRBD2. The V segment lost 8 bases and the J segment 3 bases; nucleotides outside the gene matches: 3. Germline V gives CDR1 LGHNT, CDR2 FRNRAP. CDR3 size: 13 residues. Here the CDR3 reads CASREADTGELFF. As DNA, the CDR3 is TGTGCTAGTCGGGAGGCAGACACCGGGGAGCTGTTTTTT.

To note about this clone: This specimen includes other DNA sequences encoding the same CDR3. The V call is TRBV5-1, the J call TRBJ2-7; 9 nucleotides line up with TRBD1. Germline CDR1 SGHRS, CDR2 YFSETQ. This CDR3 has 14 amino acids. The ends lost 0 bases at V and 6 bases at J; junction bases unmatched: 4. CDR3 region: CASSLGTGGGEQYF. The CDR3 bases are TGCGCCAGCAGCTTGGGTACAGGGGGCGGCGAGCAGTACTTC.

The V and J genes are TRBV5-1 and TRBJ2-7; TRBD2 aligns across 15 bases. J was trimmed by 6 bases and V by 4 bases; bases with no gene match: 8. This CDR3 has 16 residues. Germline V lookup: CDR1 SGHRS, CDR2 YFSETQ. CDR3 loop: CASSDGLAGGPREQYF. The CDR3 DNA sequence: TGCGCCAGCAGCGACGGACTAGCGGGAGGGCCGCGCGAGCAGTACTTC.

The V call is TRBV2, the J call TRBJ1-1; 8 nucleotides line up with TRBD1. The germline V gene has CDR1 SNHLY and CDR2 FYNNEI. The CDR3 spans 15 residues. Losses at the gene ends were 5 bases for V and 4 bases for J; bases not matched to a gene: 9. For the CDR3, the DNA is TGTGCCAGCAGTTCCGACAGGGGTCGGAGCACTGAAGCTTTCTTT. It translates to CASSSDRGRSTEAFF.

The chain uses TRBV7-2 and TRBJ2-1, with D uncertain. The V and J ends lost 10 bases and 3 bases respectively, with 16 bases between them. Germline-derived CDR1 and CDR2 are SGHTA and FQGNSA. The CDR3 is 14 residues long. CDR3 in DNA: TGTGCCATTACCCAGACTGAGTTCTACAATGAGCAGTTCTTC. This codes for CAITQTEFYNEQFF.

J is TRBJ2-3 and V is TRBV2; D might be TRBD2 (6 bases). CDR1 and CDR2 from the germline V gene are SNHLY and FYNNEI. Trimming took off 3 bases at V and 5 bases at J, with 21 bases between the two ends. The CDR3 is 17 amino acids. The CDR3 nucleotides read TGTGCCAGCAGTGATAGCGGATTAGAGGTGCGTGGAGATACGCAGTATTTT. Encoded protein: CASSDSGLEVRGDTQYF.

A few counts support this clone. The V and J genes are TRBV7-9 and TRBJ2-5, with TRBD1 identical over 8 bases. CDR1 and CDR2 from the germline V gene are SEHNR and FQNEAQ (reference sequence). CDR3 length: 13 residues. V trimming: 5 bases; J trimming: 5 bases; junction bases outside the gene matches: 4. CDR3 DNA sequence: TGTGCCAGCAGCCGCCGACAGGGGGAGACCCAGTACTTC. As protein: CASSRRQGETQYF.

The J gene is TRBJ1-4, the V gene TRBV7-2; D remains ambiguous. V lost 2 bases and J lost 3, with 10 bases in between. CDR1 and CDR2 from the germline V gene are SGHTA and FQGNSA. CDR3 size: 15 residues. DNA for the CDR3: TGTGCCAGCAGCTTATACGGGAGCGCTAATGAAAAACTGTTTTTT. Translating it yields CASSLYGSANEKLFF.

The rearrangement joins TRBV10-3 to TRBJ2-4, with 14 bases that match TRBD2. Germline loops: CDR1 ENHRY, CDR2 SYGVKD. The V and J ends lost 4 bases and 8 bases, in that order; junction bases with no gene match: 7. The CDR3 consists of 16 residues. CDR3 nucleotides: TGTGCCATCAGTGTCGGGACTAGCGGGAGTGGGGACATTCAGTACTTC. It translates to CAISVGTSGSGDIQYF.

The chain links TRBV4-3 to TRBJ2-1, with TRBD2 identical over 7 bases. Germline V gene data show CDR1 as LGHNA and CDR2 as YSLEER. The CDR3 consists of 18 residues. The V gene end was trimmed by 0 bases and the J gene end by 5 bases; junction bases not matched to a gene: 13. The CDR3 sequence is CASSQDPPEASGNNEQFF. The CDR3 DNA sequence: TGCGCCAGCAGCCAAGACCCCCCTGAGGCTAGCGGAAACAATGAGCAGTTCTTC.

This clone was counted once. This rearrangement joins TRBV4-2 to TRBJ2-2; TRBD2 is a possible D gene (6 bases). The CDR3 covers 18 residues. Trimming removed 1 base at V and 4 bases at J, with 19 bases between. Germline CDR1 and CDR2: LGHNA and YNFKEQ. As DNA, the CDR3 is TGTGCCAGCAGCCAAGTCACTGGGGGGACGAGAGGCACCGGGGAGCTGTTTTTT. It is translated as CASSQVTGGTRGTGELFF.

This clone was seen just once. The rearrangement links TRBV7-9 to TRBJ1-1; D might be TRBD1 (6 bases). The CDR3 is 14 residues long. The germline CDR1 and CDR2 sequences are SEHNR and FQNEAQ (reference sequence). Trimming pared 3 bases from V and 3 bases from J, leaving 11 bases between. The CDR3 reads CASSFSQGDTEAFF. DNA for the CDR3: TGTGCCAGCAGCTTTTCACAGGGTGACACTGAAGCTTTCTTT.

The gene calls are TRBV27 and TRBJ2-1; 10 nucleotides match TRBD2. Germline CDR1 and CDR2: MNHEY and SMNVEV (reference sequence). With 6 bases clipped from V and 12 bases from J, the junction kept 11 bases outside the gene matches. The CDR3 consists of 14 residues. The CDR3 nucleotides are TGTGCCAGCAGCCCCCGGACTAGCGGAGGAGGGCAGTTCTTC. This translates into CASSPRTSGGGQFF.

J is TRBJ1-2 and V is TRBV9; TRBD1 might be the D (6 bases). V lost 4 bases and J 8 bases, leaving 15 bases between the germline ends. The CDR3 is 13 amino acids. Germline assignment: CDR1 SGDLS and CDR2 YYNGEE. Here the CDR3 DNA reads TGTGCCAGCAGCATCCAAACAGGGTCAGGCTACACCTTC. Amino acid sequence: CASSIQTGSGYTF.

This clone turned up a few times. The V and J genes are TRBV6-1 and TRBJ1-1; D might be TRBD1 (5 bases). Germline V gene lookup returns CDR1 MNHNS and CDR2 SASEGT. V lost 6 bases, J lost 4 bases, and 9 bases lay in between. The CDR3 spans 12 residues. CDR3 sequence: CASSRVGTEAFF. CDR3 sequence (DNA): TGTGCCAGCAGCAGGGTGGGCACTGAAGCTTTCTTT.

The V gene is TRBV18, the J gene TRBJ2-7; D not resolved. The ends were cut back, 3 bases at V and 0 bases at J, with 9 bases in the middle. Germline V gene data show CDR1 as KGHSH and CDR2 as LQKENI. This CDR3 has 14 residues. This CDR3 is CASSPVQTSYEQYF. CDR3 DNA: TGTGCCAGCTCACCGGTACAGACCTCCTACGAGCAGTACTTC. The whole variable domain, filled in from reference TRBV18 and TRBJ2-7, reads NAGVMQNPRHLVRRRGQEARLRCSPMKGHSHVYWYRQLPEEGLKFMVYLQKENIIDESGMPKERFSAEFPKEGPSILRIQQVVRGDSAAYFCASSPVQTSYEQYFGPGTRLTVT.

The gene calls are TRBV29-1 and TRBJ1-1; 7 bases are shared with TRBD1. There are 13 residues in the CDR3. V lost 6 bases to trimming and J lost 7 bases; unmatched junction nucleotides: 11. Germline V lookup: CDR1 SQVTM, CDR2 ANQGSEA. CDR3 protein: CSVLRTGDNEAFF. CDR3 nucleotides: TGCAGCGTACTAAGGACAGGAGACAATGAAGCTTTCTTT.

The chain carries TRBV4-1 and TRBJ2-5, with D possibly being TRBD1 (6 bases). Trimming removed 1 base at V and 1 base at J, with 10 bases between. Germline V lookup: CDR1 MGHRA, CDR2 YSYEKL. The CDR3 totals 15 residues. In DNA form, the CDR3 reads TGCGCCAGCAGCCAAGGAGGACAGCCCCAAGAGACCCAGTACTTC. Amino acid sequence: CASSQGGQPQETQYF.

DNA for the CDR3: TGTGCCAGCAGTTTAAAGGAATTGGGGCACGAGCAGTACTTC. Translated, it gives CASSLKELGHEQYF. The rearrangement links TRBV27 to TRBJ2-7; maybe TRBD1 (5 bases). Germline CDR1 MNHEY, CDR2 SMNVEV (reference sequence). V was pared by 2 bases and J by 5 bases, with 13 bases between. The CDR3 is 14 residues long.

The chain uses TRBV2 and TRBJ2-3, with D perhaps matching TRBD2 (6 bases). V lost 5 bases, J lost 5 bases, and 11 bases lay in between. Germline V gene data show CDR1 as SNHLY and CDR2 as FYNNEI. The CDR3 totals 13 residues. The CDR3 nucleotides are TGTGCCAGCAGTTCGGGAGCAGTAGATACGCAGTATTTT. Translating it yields CASSSGAVDTQYF.

The V and J genes are TRBV28 and TRBJ1-4, with 10 bases matching TRBD1. Germline loops: CDR1 MDHEN, CDR2 SYDVKM. CDR3 length: 15 amino acids. V shed 2 bases, J shed 8 bases, and the junction held 5 bases outside the gene matches. The CDR3 DNA is TGTGCCAGCAGTTTAGTTCGACAGGGGGCAGAAAAACTGTTTTTT. Encoded protein: CASSLVRQGAEKLFF.

The chain employs TRBV11-2 and TRBJ2-7; tentative D call: TRBD2 (6 bases). This CDR3 has 17 residues. Trimming took 1 base from V and 6 from J, leaving 22 bases between them. Germline V gives CDR1 SGHAT, CDR2 FQNNGV. CDR3 DNA sequence: TGTGCCAGCAGCTTAGGTTTCAGGCGGGACCCCTCGAGCGAGCAGTACTTC. It codes for CASSLGFRRDPSSEQYF.

In regard to this clone: Germline is not matched at one junction end, which may reflect a read error. The chain joins TRBV7-7 to TRBJ2-3; 7 nucleotides agree with TRBD1. Germline CDR1 reads SSHAT; CDR2 reads FNYEAQ (reference sequence). This CDR3 contains 15 residues. The CDR3 nucleotides read TGTGCTAGCAGCCCCCAGGGGGTTTCGACAGATACGCAGTATTTT. This gives the protein CASSPQGVSTDTQYF.

The chain joins TRBV5-1 to TRBJ2-5; 9 nucleotides align to TRBD1. CDR1 is SGHRS and CDR2 is YFSETQ in the germline V gene. J gave up 5 bases and V 0 bases, and 5 bases lay outside the gene matches. The CDR3 extends over 15 amino acids. CDR3 in DNA: TGCGCCAGCAGCTTGGCCGGACAGGGGAGCGAGACCCAGTACTTC. Amino acids: CASSLAGQGSETQYF.